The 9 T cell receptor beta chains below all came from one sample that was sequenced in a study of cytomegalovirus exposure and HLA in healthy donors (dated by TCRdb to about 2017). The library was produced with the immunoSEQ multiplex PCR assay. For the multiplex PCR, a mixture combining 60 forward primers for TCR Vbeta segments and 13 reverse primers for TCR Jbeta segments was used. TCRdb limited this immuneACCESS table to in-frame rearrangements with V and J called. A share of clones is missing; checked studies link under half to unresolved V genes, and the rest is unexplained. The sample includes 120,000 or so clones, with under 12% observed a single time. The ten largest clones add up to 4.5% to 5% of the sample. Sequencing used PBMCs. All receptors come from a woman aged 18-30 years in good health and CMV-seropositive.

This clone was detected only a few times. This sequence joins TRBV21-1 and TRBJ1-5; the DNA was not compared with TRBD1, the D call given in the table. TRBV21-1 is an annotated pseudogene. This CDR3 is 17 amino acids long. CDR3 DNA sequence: TGTGCCAGCAGCAAAGTGAAGGGCGATCAGGGGGGTCAGCCCCAGCATTTT. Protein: CASSKVKGDQGGQPQHF.

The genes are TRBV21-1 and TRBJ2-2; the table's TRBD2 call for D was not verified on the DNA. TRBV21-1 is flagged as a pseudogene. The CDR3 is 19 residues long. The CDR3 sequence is CASSKPPHPPRGDTGELFF. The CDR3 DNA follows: TGTGCCAGCAGCAAGCCCCCCCACCCCCCGCGGGGTGACACCGGGGAGCTGTTTTTT.

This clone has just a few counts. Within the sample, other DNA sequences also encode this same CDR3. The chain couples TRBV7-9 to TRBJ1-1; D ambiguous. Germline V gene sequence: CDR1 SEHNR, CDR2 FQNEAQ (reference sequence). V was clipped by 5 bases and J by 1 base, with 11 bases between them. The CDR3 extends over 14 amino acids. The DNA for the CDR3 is TGTGCCAGCAGCCCTAGGCAGTCGAACACTGAAGCTTTCTTT. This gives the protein CASSPRQSNTEAFF.

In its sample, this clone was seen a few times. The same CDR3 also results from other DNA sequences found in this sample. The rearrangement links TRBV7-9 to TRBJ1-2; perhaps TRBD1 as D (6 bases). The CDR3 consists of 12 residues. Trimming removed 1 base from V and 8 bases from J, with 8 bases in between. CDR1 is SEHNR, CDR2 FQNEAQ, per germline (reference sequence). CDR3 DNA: TGTGCCAGCAGCTTAGGGGGGGGCGGCTACACCTTC. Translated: CASSLGGGGYTF.

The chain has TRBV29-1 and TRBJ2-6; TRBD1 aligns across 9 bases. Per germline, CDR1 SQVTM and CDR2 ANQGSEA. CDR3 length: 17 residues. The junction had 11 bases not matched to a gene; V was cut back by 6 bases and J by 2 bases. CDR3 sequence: CSVGGTGTRPGANVLTF. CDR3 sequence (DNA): TGCAGCGTGGGCGGGACAGGGACTCGGCCTGGGGCCAACGTCCTGACTTTC.

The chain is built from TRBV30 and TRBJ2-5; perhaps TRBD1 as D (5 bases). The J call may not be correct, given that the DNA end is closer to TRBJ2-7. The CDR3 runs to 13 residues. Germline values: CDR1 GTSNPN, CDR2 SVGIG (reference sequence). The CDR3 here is CAWTPTVTYEQYF. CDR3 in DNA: TGTGCCTGGACCCCGACAGTAACCTACGAGCAGTACTTC.

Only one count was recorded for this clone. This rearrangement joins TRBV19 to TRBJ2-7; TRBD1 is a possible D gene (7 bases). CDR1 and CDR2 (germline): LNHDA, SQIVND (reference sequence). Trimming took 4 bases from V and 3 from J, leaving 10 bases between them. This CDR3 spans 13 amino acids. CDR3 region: CASSSGTVYEQYF. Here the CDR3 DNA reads TGTGCCAGTAGTAGCGGGACAGTCTACGAGCAGTACTTC.

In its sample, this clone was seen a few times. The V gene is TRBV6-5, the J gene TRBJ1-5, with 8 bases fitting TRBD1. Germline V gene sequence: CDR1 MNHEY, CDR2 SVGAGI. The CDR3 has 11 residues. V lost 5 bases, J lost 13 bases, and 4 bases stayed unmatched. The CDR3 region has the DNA TGTGCCAGCAGTCAGGGACAGGTTCAGCATTTT. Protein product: CASSQGQVQHF.

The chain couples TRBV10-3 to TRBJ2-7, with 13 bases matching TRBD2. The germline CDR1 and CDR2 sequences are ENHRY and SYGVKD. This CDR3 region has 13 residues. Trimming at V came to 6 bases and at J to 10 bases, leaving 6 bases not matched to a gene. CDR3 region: CAIRELAGGFQYF. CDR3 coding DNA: TGTGCCATCAGGGAACTAGCGGGAGGGTTCCAGTACTTC.